This record looks at one T cell receptor (beta chain) sequence and its context. This record belongs to a study of blood T cell repertoires in COVID-19. Trimming left V 4 bases short and J 5 bases short, with 11 bases between. The germline CDR1 and CDR2 sequences are LNHDA and SQIVND (reference sequence). The CDR3 spans 13 residues. Per the study methods: Reference gene primer amplification yielded estimated nucleated cell counts. TCRdb's copy holds only in-frame clones and misses some; the assay was immunoSEQ multiplex PCR. The DNA was the basis for D and trimming; V, J and clone size are from that table. This table has more than 100,000 clones, roughly 90% appearing once.

What was sequenced was peripheral blood. The clonotype originates from a man between 65 and 79 years old with active COVID-19. This rearrangement joins TRBV19 to TRBJ1-2; D unresolved. CDR3 DNA: TGTGCCAGTAGTACCCTGGCACCGTATGGCTACACCTTC. This gives the protein CASSTLAPYGYTF.